These 15 T cell receptor beta chains came from one sample sequenced in a study of cytomegalovirus exposure and HLA in healthy donors. A multiplex PCR was run with 60 Vbeta primers and 13 Jbeta primers. The data were produced by immunoSEQ multiplex PCR, yet TCRdb's version contains in-frame clones alone and is incomplete. The sample lists roughly 200,000 clones; 83% were seen once. Sequencing was performed on PBMCs. All receptors come from a man aged 50 to 60 in good health and CMV-seronegative.

This chain joins TRBV11-2 and TRBJ2-3, with a possible D match to TRBD2 (5 bases). CDR3 size: 16 residues. Trimming cost V 2 bases and J 3 bases, with 15 bases left between them. Germline CDR1 reads SGHAT; CDR2 reads FQNNGV. The DNA for the CDR3 is TGTGCCAGCAGCTTAATCCTGCCTAGCATGACAGATACGCAGTATTTT. This gives the protein CASSLILPSMTDTQYF.

V gene TRBV6-4 combines with J gene TRBJ2-3, with D possibly matching TRBD1 (5 bases). The V gene lost 8 bases and the J gene lost 0 bases, with 15 bases spanning the gap. The CDR3 covers 15 residues. CDR1 is MRHNA, CDR2 SNTAGT, per germline. The chain's CDR3 is CASRLGASSTDTQYF. The CDR3 DNA follows: TGTGCCAGCCGCCTAGGGGCGTCTAGCACAGATACGCAGTATTTT.

V gene TRBV19 combines with J gene TRBJ1-5; D uncertain. CDR1 is LNHDA, CDR2 SQIVND, per germline (reference sequence). The CDR3 runs 15 residues. The V end lost 4 bases, the J end lost 5 bases, and 15 bases lay between the germline ends. The chain's CDR3 is CASSKDWNGDQPQHF. As DNA, the CDR3 is TGTGCCAGTAGTAAGGACTGGAATGGGGATCAGCCCCAGCATTTT.

V is TRBV14 and J is TRBJ1-2; tentative D call: TRBD1 (5 bases). Germline assignment: CDR1 SGHDN and CDR2 FVKESK. Trimming took 1 base from V and 0 from J, leaving 9 bases between them. The CDR3 extends over 15 amino acids. CDR3 in DNA: TGTGCCAGCAGCCAAGCAGGGAAGACTAACTATGGCTACACCTTC. Amino acids: CASSQAGKTNYGYTF.

This chain links TRBV29-1 with TRBJ2-5; D is unclear. The CDR3 runs 12 residues. In germline, CDR1 is SQVTM, CDR2 ANQGSEA. V dropped 4 bases and J dropped 1 base, with 7 bases sitting between them. CDR3 region: CSVAASQETQYF. The CDR3 region has the DNA TGCAGCGTTGCTGCCAGCCAAGAGACCCAGTACTTC.

This clone has just a few counts. The CDR3 DNA sequence: TGTGCCAGCAGCCAAGCCCCTCAGGGACAGCCCCAGCATTTT. Protein sequence: CASSQAPQGQPQHF. The chain has TRBV4-2 and TRBJ1-5; the D gene is possibly TRBD1 (5 bases). In germline, CDR1 is LGHNA, CDR2 YNFKEQ. V lost 1 base, J lost 7 bases, and 11 bases lay in between. The CDR3 spans 14 residues.

This chain connects TRBV6-5 to TRBJ1-1, with 7 bases lining up with TRBD1. With V trimmed by 3 bases and J by 3 bases, 1 base remained unmatched. CDR1 MNHEY and CDR2 SVGAGI come from the germline V gene. The CDR3 is made up of 13 amino acids. The CDR3 DNA reads TGTGCCAGCAGTTATACAGGGGACACTGAAGCTTTCTTT. Translated, it gives CASSYTGDTEAFF.

The table lists this clone with a few counts. The rearrangement links TRBV6-1 to TRBJ1-4; 7 bases agree with TRBD1. V was pared by 7 bases and J by 5 bases, with 4 bases of the junction left unmatched. Germline V gene data show CDR1 as MNHNS and CDR2 as SASEGT. The CDR3 extends over 13 amino acids. CDR3 protein: CASMGQLNEKLFF. In nucleotides, the CDR3 is TGTGCCAGCATGGGACAGCTCAATGAAAAACTGTTTTTT.

In the case of this clone: Its ends do not fully match the called genes, so a read error is possible. The genes are TRBV7-7 and TRBJ2-5, with D possibly matching TRBD1 (6 bases). This CDR3 is 15 amino acids long. Germline V CDR1 and CDR2: SSHAT, FNYEAQ (reference sequence). In DNA, the CDR3 is TGTGCTAGCAGCTTAGGCCCAGGGGCCGGGGAGACCCAGTACTTC. As protein: CASSLGPGAGETQYF.

Notes on this clone: The same CDR3 also results from other DNA sequences found in this sample. The chain has TRBV5-1 and TRBJ2-2, with D maybe TRBD1 (6 bases). The CDR3 sequence is 15 residues long. CDR1 and CDR2 from the germline V gene are SGHRS and YFSETQ. Trimming shortened V by 2 bases and J by 0 bases, and 8 bases separated the two germline ends. The CDR3 coding sequence is TGCGCCAGCAGCTTACAGGGATCGAACACCGGGGAGCTGTTTTTT. Translating gives CASSLQGSNTGELFF.

This chain connects TRBV5-1 to TRBJ1-6; D gene uncertain. The CDR3 spans 13 residues. The germline V and J ends were trimmed by 0 bases and 8 bases, with 6 bases remaining between them. Germline V CDR1 and CDR2: SGHRS, YFSETQ. CDR3 residues: CASSLGADSPLHF. The CDR3 region has the DNA TGCGCCAGCAGCTTGGGCGCGGATTCACCCCTCCACTTT.

The chain carries TRBV30 and TRBJ2-2; no definite D call. Germline V gives CDR1 GTSNPN, CDR2 SVGIG (reference sequence). Between the trimmed V and J ends, which lost 1 base and 5 bases, there was a span of 5 bases. The CDR3 has 12 residues. As DNA, the CDR3 is TGTGCCTGGAGTGGCGAGACCGGGGAGCTGTTTTTT. Translated, it gives CAWSGETGELFF.

A single count supports this clone. At one end, the junction sequence differs from germline, possibly due to a read error. The chain has TRBV7-7 and TRBJ2-2, with D tentatively TRBD2 (5 bases). The CDR3 length is 17 residues. CDR1 is SSHAT, CDR2 FNYEAQ, per germline (reference sequence). CDR3 region: CASSRQGGMPALGELFF. In DNA, the CDR3 is TGTGCTAGCAGCCGCCAAGGAGGAATGCCCGCTCTTGGGGAGCTGTTTTTT.

The gene calls are TRBV6-5 and TRBJ1-1; TRBD1 matches at 9 bases. This CDR3 has 15 amino acids. In germline, CDR1 is MNHEY, CDR2 SVGAGI. With 0 bases clipped from V and 8 bases from J, the junction kept 7 bases outside the gene matches. CDR3 sequence: CASSYSRTGAGEAFF. The CDR3 DNA sequence: TGTGCCAGCAGTTACTCGCGGACAGGGGCTGGGGAAGCTTTCTTT.

V is TRBV9 and J is TRBJ2-1, with D possibly matching TRBD2 (6 bases). The CDR3 spans 14 residues. Trimming removed 0 bases from V and 5 bases from J, with 9 bases in between. Per the germline V gene, CDR1 is SGDLS and CDR2 is YYNGEE. Written as DNA, the CDR3 is TGTGCCAGCAGCGTAGACGGGAGCCACAATGAGCAGTTCTTC. It specifies CASSVDGSHNEQFF.